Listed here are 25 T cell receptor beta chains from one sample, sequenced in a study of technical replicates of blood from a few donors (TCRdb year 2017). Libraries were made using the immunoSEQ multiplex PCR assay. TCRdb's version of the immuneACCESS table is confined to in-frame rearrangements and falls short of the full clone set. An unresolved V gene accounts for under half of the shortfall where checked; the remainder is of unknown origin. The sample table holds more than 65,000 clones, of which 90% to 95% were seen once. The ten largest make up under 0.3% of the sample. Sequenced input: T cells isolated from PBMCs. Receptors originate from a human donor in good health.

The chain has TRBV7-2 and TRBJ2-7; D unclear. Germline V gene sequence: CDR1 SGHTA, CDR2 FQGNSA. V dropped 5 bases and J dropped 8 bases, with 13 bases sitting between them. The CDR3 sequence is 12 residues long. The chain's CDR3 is CASSPAGWQQYF. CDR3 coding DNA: TGTGCCAGCAGCCCCGCAGGTTGGCAGCAGTACTTC.

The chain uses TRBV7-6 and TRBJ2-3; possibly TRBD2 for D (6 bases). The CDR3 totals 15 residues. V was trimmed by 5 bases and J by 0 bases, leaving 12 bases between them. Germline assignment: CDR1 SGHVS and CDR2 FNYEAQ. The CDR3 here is CASSVTAGSTDTQYF. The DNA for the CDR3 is TGTGCCAGCAGCGTGACCGCGGGGAGCACAGATACGCAGTATTTT.

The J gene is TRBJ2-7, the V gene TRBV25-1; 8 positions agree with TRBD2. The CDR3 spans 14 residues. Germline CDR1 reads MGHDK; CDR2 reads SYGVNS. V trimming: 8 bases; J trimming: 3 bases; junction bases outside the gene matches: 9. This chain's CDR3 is CASQSAGAFYEQYF. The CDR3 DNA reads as TGTGCCAGCCAGTCAGCGGGGGCTTTCTACGAGCAGTACTTC.

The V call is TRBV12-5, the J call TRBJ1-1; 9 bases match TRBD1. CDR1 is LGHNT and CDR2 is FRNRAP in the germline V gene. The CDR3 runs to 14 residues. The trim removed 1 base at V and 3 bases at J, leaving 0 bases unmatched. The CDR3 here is CASGLGTGDTEAFF. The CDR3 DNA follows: TGTGCTAGTGGTTTGGGGACAGGGGACACTGAAGCTTTCTTT.

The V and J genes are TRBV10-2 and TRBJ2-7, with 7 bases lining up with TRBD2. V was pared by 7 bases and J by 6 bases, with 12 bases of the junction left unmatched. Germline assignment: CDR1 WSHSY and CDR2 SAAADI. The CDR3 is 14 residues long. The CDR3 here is CASTWTSSSAEQYF. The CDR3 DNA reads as TGCGCCAGCACCTGGACTAGTTCCTCCGCCGAGCAGTACTTC.

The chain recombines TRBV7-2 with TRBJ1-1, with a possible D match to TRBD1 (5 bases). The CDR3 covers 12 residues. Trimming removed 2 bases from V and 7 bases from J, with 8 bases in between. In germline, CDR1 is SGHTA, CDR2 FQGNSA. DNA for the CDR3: TGTGCCAGCAGCTTACTGACAGATGAAGCTTTCTTT. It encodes CASSLLTDEAFF.

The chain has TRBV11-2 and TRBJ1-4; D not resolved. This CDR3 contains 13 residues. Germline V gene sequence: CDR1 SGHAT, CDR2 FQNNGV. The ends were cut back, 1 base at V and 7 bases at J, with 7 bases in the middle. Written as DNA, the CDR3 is TGTGCCAGCAGCTTAGGAGGTTTTGAAAAACTGTTTTTT. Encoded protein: CASSLGGFEKLFF.

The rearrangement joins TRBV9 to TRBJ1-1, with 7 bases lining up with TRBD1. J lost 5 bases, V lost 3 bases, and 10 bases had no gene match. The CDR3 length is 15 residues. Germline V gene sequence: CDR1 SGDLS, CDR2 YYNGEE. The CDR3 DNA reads TGTGCCAGCAGCGCCACCCAGGGGGGAGGAACTGAAGCTTTCTTT. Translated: CASSATQGGGTEAFF.

This CDR3 reads CACSQGGYTEAFF. For the CDR3, the DNA is TGTGCCTGCTCACAGGGTGGTTACACTGAAGCTTTCTTT. The V call is TRBV30, the J call TRBJ1-1; weak D call: TRBD1 (6 bases). Germline V gene lookup returns CDR1 GTSNPN and CDR2 SVGIG (reference sequence). This CDR3 is 13 amino acids long. V lost 6 bases and J 3 bases, leaving 14 bases between the germline ends.

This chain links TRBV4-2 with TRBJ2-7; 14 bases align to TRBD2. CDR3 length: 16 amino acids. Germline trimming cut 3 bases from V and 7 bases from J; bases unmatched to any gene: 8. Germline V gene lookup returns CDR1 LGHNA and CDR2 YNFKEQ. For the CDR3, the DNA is TGTGCCAGCAGCCAGGAGGGACTAGCGGGAGCGGGGGAGCAGTACTTC. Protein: CASSQEGLAGAGEQYF.

Here the CDR3 DNA reads TGCAGCGCTTTTGGGACAGGGGGTAGCTCCTACAATGAGCAGTTCTTC. Encoded protein: CSAFGTGGSSYNEQFF. The V and J genes are TRBV29-1 and TRBJ2-1; 11 bases are shared with TRBD1. The CDR3 has 16 residues. Losses at the gene ends were 7 bases for V and 0 bases for J; bases not matched to a gene: 8. Germline CDR1 reads SQVTM; CDR2 reads ANQGSEA.

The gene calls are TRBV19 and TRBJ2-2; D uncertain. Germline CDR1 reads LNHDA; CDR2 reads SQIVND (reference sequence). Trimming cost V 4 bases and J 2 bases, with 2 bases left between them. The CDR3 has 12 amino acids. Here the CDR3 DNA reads TGTGCCAGTAGTACTAACACCGGGGAGCTGTTTTTT. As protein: CASSTNTGELFF.

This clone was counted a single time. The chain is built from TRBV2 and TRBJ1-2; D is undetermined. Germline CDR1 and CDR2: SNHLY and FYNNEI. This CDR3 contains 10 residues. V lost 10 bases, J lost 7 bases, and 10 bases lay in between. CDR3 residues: CATLRGGYTF. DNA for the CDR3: TGTGCCACCTTGCGGGGTGGCTACACCTTC.

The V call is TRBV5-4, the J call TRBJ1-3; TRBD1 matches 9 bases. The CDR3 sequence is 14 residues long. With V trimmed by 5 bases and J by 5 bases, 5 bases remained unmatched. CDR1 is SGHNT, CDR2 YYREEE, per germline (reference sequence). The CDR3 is CASRPDRGRNTIYF. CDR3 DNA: TGTGCCAGCAGACCGGACAGGGGCAGAAACACCATATATTTT.

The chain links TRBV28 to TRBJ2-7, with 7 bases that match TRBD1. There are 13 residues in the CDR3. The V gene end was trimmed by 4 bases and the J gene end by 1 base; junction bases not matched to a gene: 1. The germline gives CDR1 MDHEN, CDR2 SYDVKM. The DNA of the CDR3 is TGTGCCAGCAGTTCGGGACAGTCCTACGAGCAGTACTTC. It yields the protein CASSSGQSYEQYF.

This CDR3 is CASTQGYGGRNTGELFF. As DNA, the CDR3 is TGTGCCAGCACTCAAGGGTATGGGGGGAGAAACACCGGGGAGCTGTTTTTT. The chain carries TRBV2 and TRBJ2-2; maybe TRBD2 (6 bases). The V and J ends lost 7 bases and 2 bases respectively, with 20 bases between them. Germline V gives CDR1 SNHLY, CDR2 FYNNEI. There are 17 residues in the CDR3.

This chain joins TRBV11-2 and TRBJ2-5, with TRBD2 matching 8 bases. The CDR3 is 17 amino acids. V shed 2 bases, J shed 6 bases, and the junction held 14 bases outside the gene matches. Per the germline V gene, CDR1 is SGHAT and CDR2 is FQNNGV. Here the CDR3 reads CASSLPTGGVLKKTQYF. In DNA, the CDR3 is TGTGCCAGCAGCTTACCTACGGGAGGGGTACTCAAGAAGACCCAGTACTTC. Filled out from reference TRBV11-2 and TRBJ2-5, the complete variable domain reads EAGVAQSPRYKIIEKRQSVAFWCNPISGHATLYWYQQILGQGPKLLIQFQNNGVVDDSQLPKDRFSAERLKGVDSTLKIQPAKLEDSAVYLCASSLPTGGVLKKTQYFGPGTRLLVL.

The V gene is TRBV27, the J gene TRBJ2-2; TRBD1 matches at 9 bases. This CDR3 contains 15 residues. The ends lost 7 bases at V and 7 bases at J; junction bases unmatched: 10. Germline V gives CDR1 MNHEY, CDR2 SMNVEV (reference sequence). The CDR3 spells CASTPLQGADGELFF. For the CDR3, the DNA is TGTGCCAGCACCCCTTTACAGGGGGCGGACGGGGAGCTGTTTTTT.

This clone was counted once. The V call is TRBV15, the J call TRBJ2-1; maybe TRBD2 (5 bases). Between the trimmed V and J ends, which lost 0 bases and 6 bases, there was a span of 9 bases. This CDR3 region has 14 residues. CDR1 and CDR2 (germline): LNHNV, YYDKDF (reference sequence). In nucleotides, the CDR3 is TGTGCCACCAGCAGAGACCTAGCTCTCAATGAGCAGTTCTTC. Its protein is CATSRDLALNEQFF.

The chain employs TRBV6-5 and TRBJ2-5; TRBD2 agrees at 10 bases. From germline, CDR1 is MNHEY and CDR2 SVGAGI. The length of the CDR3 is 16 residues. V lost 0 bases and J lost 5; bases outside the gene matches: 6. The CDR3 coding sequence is TGTGCCAGCAGTTACTCCGGAGCGGGAGGGCATGAGACCCAGTACTTC. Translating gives CASSYSGAGGHETQYF.

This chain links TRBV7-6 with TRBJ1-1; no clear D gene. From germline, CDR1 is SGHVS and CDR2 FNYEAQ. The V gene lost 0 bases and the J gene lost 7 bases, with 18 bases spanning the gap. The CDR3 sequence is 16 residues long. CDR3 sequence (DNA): TGTGCCAGCAGCTTAGCTTACCGGGGTGGGAACTATGAAGCTTTCTTT. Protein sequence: CASSLAYRGGNYEAFF.

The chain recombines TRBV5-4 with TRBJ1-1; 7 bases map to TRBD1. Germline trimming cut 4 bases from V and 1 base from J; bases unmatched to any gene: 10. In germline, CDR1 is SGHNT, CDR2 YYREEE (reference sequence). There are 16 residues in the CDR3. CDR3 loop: CASSPGTAGTNTEAFF. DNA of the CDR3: TGTGCCAGCAGCCCCGGGACAGCCGGAACGAACACTGAAGCTTTCTTT. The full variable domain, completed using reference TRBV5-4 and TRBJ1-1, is ETGVTQSPTHLIKTRGQQVTLRCSSQSGHNTVSWYQQALGQGPQFIFQYYREEENGRGNFPPRFSGLQFPNYSSELNVNALELDDSALYLCASSPGTAGTNTEAFFGQGTRLTVV.

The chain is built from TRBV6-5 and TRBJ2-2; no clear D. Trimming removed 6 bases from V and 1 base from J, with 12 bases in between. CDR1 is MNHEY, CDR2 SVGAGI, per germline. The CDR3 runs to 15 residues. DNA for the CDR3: TGTGCCAGCAGACGCTTCACCGGGAACACCGGGGAGCTGTTTTTT. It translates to CASRRFTGNTGELFF.

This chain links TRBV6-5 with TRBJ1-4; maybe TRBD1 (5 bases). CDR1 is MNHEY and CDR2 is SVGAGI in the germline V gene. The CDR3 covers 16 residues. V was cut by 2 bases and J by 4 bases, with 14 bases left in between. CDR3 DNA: TGTGCCAGCAGTTACGGTGGGGGGAGTCATAATGAAAAACTGTTTTTT. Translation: CASSYGGGSHNEKLFF.

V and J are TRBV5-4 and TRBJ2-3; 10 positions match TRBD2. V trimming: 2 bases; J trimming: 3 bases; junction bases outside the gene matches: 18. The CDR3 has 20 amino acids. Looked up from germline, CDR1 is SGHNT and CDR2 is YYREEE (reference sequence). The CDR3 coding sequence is TGTGCCAGCAGCTTAGGTTTAGCGGGAGGTAGTCGGGCCCGAACAGATACGCAGTATTTT. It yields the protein CASSLGLAGGSRARTDTQYF.